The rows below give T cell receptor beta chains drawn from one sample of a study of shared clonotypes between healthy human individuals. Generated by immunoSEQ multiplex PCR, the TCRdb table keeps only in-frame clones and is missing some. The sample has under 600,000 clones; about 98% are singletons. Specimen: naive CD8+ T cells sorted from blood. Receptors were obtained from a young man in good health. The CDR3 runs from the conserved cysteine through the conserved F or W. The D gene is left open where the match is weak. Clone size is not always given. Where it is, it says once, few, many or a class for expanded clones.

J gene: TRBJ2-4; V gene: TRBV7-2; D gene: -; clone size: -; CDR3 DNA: TGTGCCAGCAGCCTCCGGGACGGAGACAAAAACATTCAGTACTTC; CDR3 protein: CASSLRDGDKNIQYF
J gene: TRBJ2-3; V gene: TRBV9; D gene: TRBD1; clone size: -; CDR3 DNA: TGTGCCAGCAGCGTAGTGACAGGGGCTGCAGATACGCAGTATTTT; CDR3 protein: CASSVVTGAADTQYF
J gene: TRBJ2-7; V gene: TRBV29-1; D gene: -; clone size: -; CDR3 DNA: TGCAGCGCCTTCCACGAGAACTCCTACGAGCAGTACTTC; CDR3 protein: CSAFHENSYEQYF
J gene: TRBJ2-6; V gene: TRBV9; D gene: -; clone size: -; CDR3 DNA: TGTGCCAGCTTAGGGATAAGGTCTGGGGCCAACGTCCTGACTTTC; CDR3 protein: CASLGIRSGANVLTF
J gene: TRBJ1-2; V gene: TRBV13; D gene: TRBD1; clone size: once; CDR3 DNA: TGTGCCAGCAGCTTTACAGGGGAACGGGCGTCCGTCTATGGCTACACCTTC; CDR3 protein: CASSFTGERASVYGYTF
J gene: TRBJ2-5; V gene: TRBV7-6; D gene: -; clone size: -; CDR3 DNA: TGTGCCAGCAGCTTTTATACAGACTTCCAAGAGACCCAGTACTTC; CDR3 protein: CASSFYTDFQETQYF
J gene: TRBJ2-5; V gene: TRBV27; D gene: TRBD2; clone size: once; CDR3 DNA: TGTGCCAGCAAGGGACTAGACCCCCAGATTGAGACCCAGTACTTC; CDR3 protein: CASKGLDPQIETQYF
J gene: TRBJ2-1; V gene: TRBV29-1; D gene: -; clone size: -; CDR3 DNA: TGCAGCGTTGAGAACTTGGAGGGATACAATGAGCAGTTCTTC; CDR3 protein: CSVENLEGYNEQFF
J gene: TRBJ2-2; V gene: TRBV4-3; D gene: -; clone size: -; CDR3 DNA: TGCGCCAGCAGCCAAGAGTCGACTAGTCTTATTTCGTACACCGGGGAGCTGTTTTTT; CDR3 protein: CASSQESTSLISYTGELFF
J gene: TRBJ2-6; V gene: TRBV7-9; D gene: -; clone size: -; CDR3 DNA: TGTGCCAGCAGCTTACGAGAATCTGGGGCCAACGTCCTGACTTTC; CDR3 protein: CASSLRESGANVLTF
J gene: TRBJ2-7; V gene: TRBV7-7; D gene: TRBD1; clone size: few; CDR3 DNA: TGTGCCAGCAGCCCGGGGACAGGGTTCCCCTACGAGCAGTACTTC; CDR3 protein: CASSPGTGFPYEQYF
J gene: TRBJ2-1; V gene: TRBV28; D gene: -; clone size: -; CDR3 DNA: TGTGCCAGCAGCTCCGGGCTAGGTGAGCAGTTCTTC; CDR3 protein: CASSSGLGEQFF
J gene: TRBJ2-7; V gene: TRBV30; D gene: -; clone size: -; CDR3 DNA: TGTGCCTGGGGGCAAACGACTGACTACGAGCAGTACTTC; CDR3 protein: CAWGQTTDYEQYF
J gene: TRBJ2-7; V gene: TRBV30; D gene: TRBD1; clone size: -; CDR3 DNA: TGTGCCTGGAGCCCCCCGACAGGGGGCTACGAGCAGTACTTC; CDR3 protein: CAWSPPTGGYEQYF
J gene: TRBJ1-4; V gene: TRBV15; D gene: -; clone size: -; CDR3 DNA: TGTGCCACCAGCATTCGTTTCGGTAATGAAAAACTGTTTTTT; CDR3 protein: CATSIRFGNEKLFF
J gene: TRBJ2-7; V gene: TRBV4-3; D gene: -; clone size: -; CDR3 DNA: TGCGCCAGCAGCCAATTTACAGGGTACTACGAGCAGTACTTC; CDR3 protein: CASSQFTGYYEQYF
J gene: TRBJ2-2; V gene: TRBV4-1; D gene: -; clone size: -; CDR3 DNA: TGCGCCAGCAGCACCGGGACCCTGGAGCTGTTTTTT; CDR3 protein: CASSTGTLELFF
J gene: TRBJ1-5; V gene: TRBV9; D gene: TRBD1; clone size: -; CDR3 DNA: TGTGCCAGCAGCCCCGGACAGGGGGCAAATCAGCCCCAGCATTTT; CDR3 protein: CASSPGQGANQPQHF
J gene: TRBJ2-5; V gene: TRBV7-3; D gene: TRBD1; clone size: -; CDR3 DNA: TGTGCCAGCAGCCCTACAGGGGGCGCGAGAAAGACCCAGTACTTC; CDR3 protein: CASSPTGGARKTQYF
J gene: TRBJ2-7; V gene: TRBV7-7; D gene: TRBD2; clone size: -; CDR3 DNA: TGTGCCAGCAGCTTAGTCAGGCTAGCGGGAGGGTACGAGCAGTACTTC; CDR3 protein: CASSLVRLAGGYEQYF
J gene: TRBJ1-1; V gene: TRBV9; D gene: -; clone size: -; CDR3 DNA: TGTGCCAGCAGCGTAGGCGGCGTGGGACCCGCTGAAGCTTTCTTT; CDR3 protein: CASSVGGVGPAEAFF
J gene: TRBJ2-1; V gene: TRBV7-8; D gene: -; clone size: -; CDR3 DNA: TGTGCCAGCAGCTTAGTCCCAGGCTACAATGAGCAGTTCTTC; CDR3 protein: CASSLVPGYNEQFF
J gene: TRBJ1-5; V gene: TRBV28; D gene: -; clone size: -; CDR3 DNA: TGTGCCAGCAGGTTCTTTAGTGTGGCTCAGCCCCAGCATTTT; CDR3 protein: CASRFFSVAQPQHF
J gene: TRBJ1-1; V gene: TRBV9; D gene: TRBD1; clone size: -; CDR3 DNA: TGTGCCAGCGGAGGGGGCGGCAGGGAGGACACTGAAGCTTTCTTT; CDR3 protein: CASGGGGREDTEAFF
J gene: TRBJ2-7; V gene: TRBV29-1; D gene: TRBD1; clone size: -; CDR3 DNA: TGCAGCGTTGAACCCAACCGGGACAGGGTTATCGACGAGCAGTACTTC; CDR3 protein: CSVEPNRDRVIDEQYF
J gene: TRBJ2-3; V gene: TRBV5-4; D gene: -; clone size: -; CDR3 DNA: TGTGCCAGCAGCCAAACGTCCGGCACAGATACGCAGTATTTT; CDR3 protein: CASSQTSGTDTQYF
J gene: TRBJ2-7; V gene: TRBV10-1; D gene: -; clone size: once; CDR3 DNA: TGCGCCAGCAGTGAATGGGGGCACAACGAGCAGTACTTC; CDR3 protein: CASSEWGHNEQYF
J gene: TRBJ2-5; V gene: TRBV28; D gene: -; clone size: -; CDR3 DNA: TGTGCCAGCAGTTTGCCTGACGGGCGGCCTCCAAAAGAGACCCAGTACTTC; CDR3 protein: CASSLPDGRPPKETQYF
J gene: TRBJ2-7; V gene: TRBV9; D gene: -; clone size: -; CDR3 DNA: TGTGCCAGCAGCTCCCAGGGTTTCAGCTACGAGCAGTACTTC; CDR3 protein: CASSSQGFSYEQYF
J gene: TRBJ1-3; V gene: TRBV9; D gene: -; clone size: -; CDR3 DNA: TGTGCCAGCAGCGCTTCAGGGGAGTCTGGAAACACCATATATTTT; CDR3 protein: CASSASGESGNTIYF
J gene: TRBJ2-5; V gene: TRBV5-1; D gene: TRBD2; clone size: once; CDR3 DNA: TGCGCCAGCAGCTTGGTCGCTAGCGGGAGGGTCGGGGAGACCCAGTACTTC; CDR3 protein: CASSLVASGRVGETQYF
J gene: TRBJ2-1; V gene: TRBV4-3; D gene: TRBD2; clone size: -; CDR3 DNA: TGCGCCAGCAGCTTGGGTGGGGTACTAGCGGACTCCTACAATGAGCAGTTCTTC; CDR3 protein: CASSLGGVLADSYNEQFF
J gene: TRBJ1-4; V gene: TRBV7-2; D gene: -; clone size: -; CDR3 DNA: TGTGCCAGCAGCTTACCCGGGGAAAAACTGTTTTTT; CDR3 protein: CASSLPGEKLFF
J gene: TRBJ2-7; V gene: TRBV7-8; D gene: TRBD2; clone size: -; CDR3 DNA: TGTGCCAGCAGCCCACCCACTAGCGCCACCTACGAGCAGTACTTC; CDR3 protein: CASSPPTSATYEQYF
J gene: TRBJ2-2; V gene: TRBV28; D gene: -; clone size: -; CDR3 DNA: TGTGCCAGCAGTTTCGGGCCTGCCTCGACCGGGGAGCTGTTTTTT; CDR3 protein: CASSFGPASTGELFF
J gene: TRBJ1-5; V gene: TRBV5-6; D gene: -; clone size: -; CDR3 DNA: TGTGCCAGCAGCTTGGCCGCAGGGTTCGACCAGCCCCAGCATTTT; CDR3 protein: CASSLAAGFDQPQHF
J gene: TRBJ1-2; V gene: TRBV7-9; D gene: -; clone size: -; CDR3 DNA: TGTGCCAGCAGCTTAGGTTCTTACGGGTCCTATGGCTACACCTTC; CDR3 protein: CASSLGSYGSYGYTF
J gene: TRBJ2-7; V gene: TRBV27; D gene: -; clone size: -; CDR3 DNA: TGTGCCAGCAGTGGAGGTCTCTCCTACGAGCAGTACTTC; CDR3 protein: CASSGGLSYEQYF
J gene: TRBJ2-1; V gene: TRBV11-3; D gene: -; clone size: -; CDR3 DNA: TGTGCCAGCAGCCTCCGGGACTACAATGAGCAGTTCTTC; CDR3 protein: CASSLRDYNEQFF
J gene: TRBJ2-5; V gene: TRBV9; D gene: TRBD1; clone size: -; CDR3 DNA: TGTGCCAGCAGCGTAAGGACAGGGATGAGGGAGACCCAGTACTTC; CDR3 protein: CASSVRTGMRETQYF
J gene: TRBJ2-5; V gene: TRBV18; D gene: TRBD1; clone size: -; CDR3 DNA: TGTGCCAGCTCACCTGGGACAGGGGGCGTTGAGACCCAGTACTTC; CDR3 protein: CASSPGTGGVETQYF
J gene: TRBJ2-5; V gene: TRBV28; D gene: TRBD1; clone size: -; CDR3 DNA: TGTGCCAGCAGTCAACAGGGGGCACACCAAGAGACCCAGTACTTC; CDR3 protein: CASSQQGAHQETQYF
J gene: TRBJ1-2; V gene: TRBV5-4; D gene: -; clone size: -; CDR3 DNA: TGTGCCAGCAGCTTAGGGAATAACTATGGCTACACCTTC; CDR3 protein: CASSLGNNYGYTF
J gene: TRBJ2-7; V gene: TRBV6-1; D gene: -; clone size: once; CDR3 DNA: TGTGCCAGCAGTGGGGGACCCGGCATGGTTGGGGACTACGAGCAGTACTTC; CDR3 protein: CASSGGPGMVGDYEQYF
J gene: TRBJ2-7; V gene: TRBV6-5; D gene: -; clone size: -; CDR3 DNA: TGTGCCAGCACTATTACCGGACAGTTCGGCTACGAGCAGTACTTC; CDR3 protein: CASTITGQFGYEQYF
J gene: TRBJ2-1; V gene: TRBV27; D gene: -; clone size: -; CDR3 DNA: TGTGCCAGCAGTTTAGAGGGTCCCGACAATGAGCAGTTCTTC; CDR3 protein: CASSLEGPDNEQFF
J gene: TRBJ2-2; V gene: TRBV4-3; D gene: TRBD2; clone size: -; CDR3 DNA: TGCGCCAGCAGCCATGTAGGACTAGCGGGAAATGCCGGGGAGCTGTTTTTT; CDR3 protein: CASSHVGLAGNAGELFF
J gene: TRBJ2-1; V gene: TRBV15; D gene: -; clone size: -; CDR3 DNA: TGTGCCACCAGCAGATCGGGGAGACAGTCCTCCTACAATGAGCAGTTCTTC; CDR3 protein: CATSRSGRQSSYNEQFF
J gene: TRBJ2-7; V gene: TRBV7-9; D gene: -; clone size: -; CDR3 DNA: TGTGCCAGCAGCTTCCGCTACGAGCAGTACTTC; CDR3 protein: CASSFRYEQYF
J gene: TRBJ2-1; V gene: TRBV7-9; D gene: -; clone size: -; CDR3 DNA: TGTGCCAGCACCCCACTGGGGGATGAGCAGTTCTTC; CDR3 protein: CASTPLGDEQFF
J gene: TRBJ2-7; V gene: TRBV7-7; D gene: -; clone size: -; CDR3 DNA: TGTGCTAGCAGTCTCGGGGAATCCTACGAGCAGTACTTC; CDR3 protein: CASSLGESYEQYF
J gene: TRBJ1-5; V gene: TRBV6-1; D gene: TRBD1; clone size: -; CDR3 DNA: TGTGCCAGCAGTGAACCATGGGGACAGCAGAATCAGCCCCAGCATTTT; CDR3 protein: CASSEPWGQQNQPQHF
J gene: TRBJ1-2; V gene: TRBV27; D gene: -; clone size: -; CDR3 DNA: TGTGCCAGCAGTTTAAGTTTAGGGAACTATGGCTACACCTTC; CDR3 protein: CASSLSLGNYGYTF
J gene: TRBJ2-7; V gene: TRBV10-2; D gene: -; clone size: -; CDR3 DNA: TGCGCCAGCAGTGAGAGGGTTCTAACGGCTTACGAGCAGTACTTC; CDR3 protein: CASSERVLTAYEQYF
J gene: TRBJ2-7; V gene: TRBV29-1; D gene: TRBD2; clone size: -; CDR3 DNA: TGCAGCGTTGAACTGTCGGGAGCGGAGCCCCCGGGACTAGCGGGAGTCAACGGGGGCTACGAGCAGTACTTC; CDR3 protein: CSVELSGAEPPGLAGVNGGYEQYF